Each of the 14 T cell receptor beta chains below was sequenced from the same sample in a study of blood T cell repertoires in COVID-19. Sequenced by immunoSEQ multiplex PCR; TCRdb stores in-frame clones only, minus some. The sample lists some 110,000 clones, about 76% occurring once. Sequenced sample: peripheral blood. The source is an elderly man with acute or convalescent COVID-19.

The V gene is TRBV6-5, the J gene TRBJ2-7; D is possibly TRBD2 (5 bases). Germline V gene data show CDR1 as MNHEY and CDR2 as SVGAGI. The V end lost 5 bases, the J end lost 6 bases, and 20 bases lay between the germline ends. There are 15 residues in the CDR3. The CDR3 reads CASSPHGRDPGEQYF. For the CDR3, the DNA is TGTGCCAGCAGTCCCCATGGGAGAGACCCTGGCGAGCAGTACTTC.

Only a few counts were recorded for this clone. V and J are TRBV5-1 and TRBJ1-4, with unresolved D. Germline V gene lookup returns CDR1 SGHRS and CDR2 YFSETQ. This CDR3 is 15 amino acids long. V lost 0 bases, J lost 0 bases, and 6 bases lay in between. CDR3 sequence (DNA): TGCGCCAGCAGCTTGGTGGCGGCAACTAATGAAAAACTGTTTTTT. It codes for CASSLVAATNEKLFF. The whole variable domain, remainder taken from reference TRBV5-1 and TRBJ1-4, is KAGVTQTPRYLIKTRGQQVTLSCSPISGHRSVSWYQQTPGQGLQFLFEYFSETQRNKGNFPGRFSGRQFSNSRSEMNVSTLELGDSALYLCASSLVAATNEKLFFGSGTQLSVL.

The chain employs TRBV19 and TRBJ2-1; TRBD2 aligns across 10 bases. CDR1 and CDR2 (germline): LNHDA, SQIVND (reference sequence). The V gene end was trimmed by 1 base and the J gene end by 5 bases; junction bases not matched to a gene: 8. CDR3 length equals 17 residues. The CDR3: CASSIVSLAGVDNEQFF. In DNA form, the CDR3 reads TGTGCCAGTAGTATAGTAAGTCTAGCGGGAGTCGACAATGAGCAGTTCTTC.

The rearrangement joins TRBV29-1 to TRBJ2-7; 7 nucleotides align to TRBD1. This CDR3 is 13 amino acids long. CDR1 is SQVTM and CDR2 is ANQGSEA in the germline V gene. V lost 6 bases and J lost 2; bases outside the gene matches: 7. This CDR3 reads CSVSGQPTYEQYF. CDR3 DNA sequence: TGCAGCGTCTCGGGACAGCCAACCTACGAGCAGTACTTC.

The chain has TRBV2 and TRBJ1-2; 7 positions match TRBD1. The CDR3 length is 14 residues. Per germline, CDR1 SNHLY and CDR2 FYNNEI. The V gene end was trimmed by 7 bases and the J gene end by 0 bases; junction bases not matched to a gene: 5. CDR3 residues: CASKRQGPNYGYTF. CDR3 coding DNA: TGTGCCAGCAAGCGACAGGGACCTAACTATGGCTACACCTTC.

The rearrangement links TRBV5-1 to TRBJ1-1; unclear D gene. CDR1 SGHRS and CDR2 YFSETQ come from the germline V gene. The CDR3 spans 15 residues. With 3 bases removed from V and 0 bases from J, the gap between germline ends came to 12 bases. CDR3 nucleotides: TGCGCCAGCAGCTACTATCGGGTTATGAACACTGAAGCTTTCTTT. It yields the protein CASSYYRVMNTEAFF. Looking up the rest from reference TRBV5-1 and TRBJ1-1 gives the full variable domain: KAGVTQTPRYLIKTRGQQVTLSCSPISGHRSVSWYQQTPGQGLQFLFEYFSETQRNKGNFPGRFSGRQFSNSRSEMNVSTLELGDSALYLCASSYYRVMNTEAFFGQGTRLTVV.

V usage is TRBV14 and J usage is TRBJ1-2; 7 nucleotides match TRBD1. After removal of 3 bases from V and 0 bases from J, the junction contained 4 bases not matched to a gene. The CDR3 sequence is 15 residues long. The germline CDR1 and CDR2 sequences are SGHDN and FVKESK. This CDR3 is CASSQGTASNYGYTF. CDR3 in DNA: TGTGCCAGCAGCCAGGGGACAGCATCTAACTATGGCTACACCTTC.

The V and J genes are TRBV19 and TRBJ1-1, with 11 nucleotides matching TRBD1. Germline V lookup: CDR1 LNHDA, CDR2 SQIVND (reference sequence). The CDR3 length is 16 residues. The V segment lost 5 bases and the J segment 5 bases; nucleotides outside the gene matches: 10. CDR3 bases: TGTGCCAGTAGTCCCGGACAGGGGGCGGTAGGGACTGAAGCTTTCTTT. As protein: CASSPGQGAVGTEAFF.

The rearrangement uses TRBV2 and TRBJ2-7; tentative D call: TRBD2 (6 bases). The germline V and J ends were trimmed by 7 bases and 0 bases, with 16 bases remaining between them. CDR1 is SNHLY and CDR2 is FYNNEI in the germline V gene. The CDR3 has 15 residues. The CDR3: CASTAQDGGSYEQYF. Written as DNA, the CDR3 is TGTGCCAGCACCGCACAGGACGGGGGCTCCTACGAGCAGTACTTC.

The chain combines TRBV19 with TRBJ1-2; 7 bases are shared with TRBD1. Looked up from germline, CDR1 is LNHDA and CDR2 is SQIVND (reference sequence). This CDR3 comprises 14 residues. After removal of 5 bases from V and 4 bases from J, the junction contained 7 bases not matched to a gene. The CDR3 loop is CASSPTWDSYGYTF. The CDR3 region has the DNA TGTGCCAGTAGTCCAACGTGGGACAGCTATGGCTACACCTTC.

This chain uses TRBV28 with TRBJ2-1, with 12 nucleotides matching TRBD2. The CDR3 covers 15 residues. Looked up from germline, CDR1 is MDHEN and CDR2 is SYDVKM. V was pared by 6 bases and J by 7 bases, with 7 bases of the junction left unmatched. DNA of the CDR3: TGTGCCAGCAGCGAAACTAGCGGGAGGAGGAATGAGCAGTTCTTC. This gives the protein CASSETSGRRNEQFF.

The genes are TRBV5-1 and TRBJ1-6; D unclear. The CDR3 is 14 residues long. Germline CDR1 reads SGHRS; CDR2 reads YFSETQ. V lost 0 bases, J lost 6 bases, and 7 bases lay in between. CDR3 coding DNA: TGCGCCAGCAGCTTGGACAGAACTAATTCACCCCTCCACTTT. This gives the protein CASSLDRTNSPLHF.

In its sample, this clone was seen many times. The chain recombines TRBV7-9 with TRBJ2-2, with 7 bases fitting TRBD1. In germline, CDR1 is SEHNR, CDR2 FQNEAQ (reference sequence). The V gene end was trimmed by 5 bases and the J gene end by 0 bases; junction bases not matched to a gene: 3. CDR3 length equals 15 residues. The CDR3 protein is CASSPGTANTGELFF. The CDR3 DNA is TGTGCCAGCAGCCCGGGGACAGCGAACACCGGGGAGCTGTTTTTT.

This chain links TRBV4-3 with TRBJ1-5; unclear D gene. Germline CDR1 is LGHNA and CDR2 is YSLEER. The CDR3 runs to 13 residues. V was shortened by 0 bases and J by 4 bases, with 4 bases between the two germline ends. The CDR3 loop is CASSQEANQPQHF. Written as DNA, the CDR3 is TGCGCCAGCAGCCAAGAGGCTAATCAGCCCCAGCATTTT.